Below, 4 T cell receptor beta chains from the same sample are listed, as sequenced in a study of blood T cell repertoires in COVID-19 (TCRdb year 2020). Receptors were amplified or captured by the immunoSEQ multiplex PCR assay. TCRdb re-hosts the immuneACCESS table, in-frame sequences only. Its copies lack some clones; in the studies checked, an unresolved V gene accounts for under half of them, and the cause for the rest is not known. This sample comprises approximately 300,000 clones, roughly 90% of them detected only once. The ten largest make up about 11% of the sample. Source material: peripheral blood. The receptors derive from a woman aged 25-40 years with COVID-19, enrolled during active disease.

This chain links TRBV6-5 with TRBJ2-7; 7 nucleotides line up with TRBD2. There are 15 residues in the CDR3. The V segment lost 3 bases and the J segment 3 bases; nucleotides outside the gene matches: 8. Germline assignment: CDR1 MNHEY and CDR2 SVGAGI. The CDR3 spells CASSYSGLLNYEQYF. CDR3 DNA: TGTGCCAGCAGTTATTCGGGACTACTGAACTACGAGCAGTACTTC.

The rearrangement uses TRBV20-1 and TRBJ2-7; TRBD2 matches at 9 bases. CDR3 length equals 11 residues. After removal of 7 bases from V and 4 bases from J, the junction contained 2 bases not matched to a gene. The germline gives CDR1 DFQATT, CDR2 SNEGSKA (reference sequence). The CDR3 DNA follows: TGCAGTGGTAGCGGGAGTTACGAGCAGTACTTC. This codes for CSGSGSYEQYF.

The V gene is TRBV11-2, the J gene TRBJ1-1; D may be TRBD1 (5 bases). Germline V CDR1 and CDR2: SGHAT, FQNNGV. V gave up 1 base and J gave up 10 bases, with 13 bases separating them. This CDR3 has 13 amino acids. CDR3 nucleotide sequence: TGTGCCAGCAGCTTAGGGAGGGACCGCGGAGCTTTCTTT. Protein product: CASSLGRDRGAFF.

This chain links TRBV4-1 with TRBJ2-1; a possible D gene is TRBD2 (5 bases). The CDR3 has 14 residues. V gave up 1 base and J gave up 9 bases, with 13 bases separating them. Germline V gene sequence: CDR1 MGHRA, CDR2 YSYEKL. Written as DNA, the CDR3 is TGCGCCAGCAGCCAAGTCGGGGATCAAGGTGAGCAGTTCTTC. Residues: CASSQVGDQGEQFF.